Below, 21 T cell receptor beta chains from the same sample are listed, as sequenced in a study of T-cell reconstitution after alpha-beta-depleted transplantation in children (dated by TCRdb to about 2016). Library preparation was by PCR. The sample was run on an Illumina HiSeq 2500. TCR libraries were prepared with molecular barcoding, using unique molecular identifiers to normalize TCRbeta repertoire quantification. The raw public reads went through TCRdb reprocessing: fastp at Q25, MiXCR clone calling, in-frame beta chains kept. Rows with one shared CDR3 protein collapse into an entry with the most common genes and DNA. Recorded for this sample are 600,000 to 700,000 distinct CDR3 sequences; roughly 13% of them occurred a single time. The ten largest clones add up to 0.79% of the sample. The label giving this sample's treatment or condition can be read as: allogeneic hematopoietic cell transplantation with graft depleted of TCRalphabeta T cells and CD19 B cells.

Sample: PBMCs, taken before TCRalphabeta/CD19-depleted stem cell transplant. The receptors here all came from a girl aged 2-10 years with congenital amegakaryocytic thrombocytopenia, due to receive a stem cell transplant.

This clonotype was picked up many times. The CDR3 protein is CASSLVQGTGNEQFF. CDR3 nucleotide sequence: TGCGCCAGCAGCTTGGTTCAGGGAACCGGCAATGAGCAGTTCTTC. This chain uses TRBV5-1 with TRBJ2-1, with D possibly TRBD1 on 5 matching bases. V dropped 0 bases and J dropped 6 bases, with 13 bases sitting between them. CDR1 is SGHRS, CDR2 YFSETQ, per germline. The CDR3 length is 15 residues.

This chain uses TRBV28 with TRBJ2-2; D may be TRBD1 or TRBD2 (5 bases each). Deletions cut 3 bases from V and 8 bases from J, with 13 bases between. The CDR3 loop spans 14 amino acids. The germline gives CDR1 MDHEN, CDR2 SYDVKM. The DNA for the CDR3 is TGTGCCAGCAGTTTTCCCGGGGCCGGAGGGGAGCTGTTTTTT. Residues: CASSFPGAGGELFF.

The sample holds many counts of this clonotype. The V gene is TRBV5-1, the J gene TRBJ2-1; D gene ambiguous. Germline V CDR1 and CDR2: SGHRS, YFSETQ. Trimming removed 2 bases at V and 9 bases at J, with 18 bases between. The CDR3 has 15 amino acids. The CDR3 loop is CASSFRALSQLEQFF. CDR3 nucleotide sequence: TGCGCCAGCAGCTTTCGGGCCCTAAGCCAACTTGAGCAGTTCTTC.

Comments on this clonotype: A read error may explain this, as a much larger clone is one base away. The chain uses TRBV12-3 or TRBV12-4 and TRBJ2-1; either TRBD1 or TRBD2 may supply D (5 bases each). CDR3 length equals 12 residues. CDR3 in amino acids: CPSGFGGNEQFF. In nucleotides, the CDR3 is TGTCCTAGTGGTTTTGGGGGCAATGAGCAGTTCTTC.

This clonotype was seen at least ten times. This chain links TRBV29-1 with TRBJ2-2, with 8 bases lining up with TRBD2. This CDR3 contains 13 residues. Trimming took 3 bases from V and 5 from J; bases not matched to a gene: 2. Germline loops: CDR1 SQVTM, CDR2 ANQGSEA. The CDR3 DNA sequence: TGCAGCGTTGACCGGGAGGGTACCGGGGAGCTGTTTTTT. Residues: CSVDREGTGELFF.

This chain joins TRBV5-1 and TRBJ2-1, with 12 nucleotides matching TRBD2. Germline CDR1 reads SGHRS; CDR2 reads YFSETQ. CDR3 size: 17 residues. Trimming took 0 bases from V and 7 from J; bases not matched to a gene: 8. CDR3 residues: CASSLVLAGGAGNEQFF. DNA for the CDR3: TGCGCCAGCAGCTTGGTCCTAGCGGGAGGGGCGGGGAATGAGCAGTTCTTC.

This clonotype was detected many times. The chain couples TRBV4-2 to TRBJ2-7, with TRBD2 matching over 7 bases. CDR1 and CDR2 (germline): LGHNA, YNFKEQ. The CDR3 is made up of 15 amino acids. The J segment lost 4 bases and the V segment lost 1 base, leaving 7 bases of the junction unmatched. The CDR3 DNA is TGTGCCAGCAGCCAAGGCCTCGGGACTAATTACGAGCAGTACTTC. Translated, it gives CASSQGLGTNYEQYF.

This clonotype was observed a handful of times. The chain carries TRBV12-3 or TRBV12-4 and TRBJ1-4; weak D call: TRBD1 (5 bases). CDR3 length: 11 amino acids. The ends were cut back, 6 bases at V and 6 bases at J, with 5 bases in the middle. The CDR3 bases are TGTGCCAGCAGGGGGGATGAAAAACTGTTTTTT. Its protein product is CASRGDEKLFF.

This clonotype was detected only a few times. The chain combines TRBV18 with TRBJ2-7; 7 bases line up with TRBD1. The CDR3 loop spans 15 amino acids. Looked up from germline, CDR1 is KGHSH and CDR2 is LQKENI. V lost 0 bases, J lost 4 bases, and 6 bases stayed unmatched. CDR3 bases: TGTGCCAGCTCACCACCGTCGACAGGGTCGTACGAGCAGTACTTC. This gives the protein CASSPPSTGSYEQYF.

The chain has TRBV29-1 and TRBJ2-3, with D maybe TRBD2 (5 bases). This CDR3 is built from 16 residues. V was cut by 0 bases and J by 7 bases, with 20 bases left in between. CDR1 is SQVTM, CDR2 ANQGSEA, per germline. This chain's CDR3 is CSVEDPSGPWTYTQYF. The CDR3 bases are TGCAGCGTTGAAGATCCCAGCGGACCCTGGACCTATACGCAGTATTTT.

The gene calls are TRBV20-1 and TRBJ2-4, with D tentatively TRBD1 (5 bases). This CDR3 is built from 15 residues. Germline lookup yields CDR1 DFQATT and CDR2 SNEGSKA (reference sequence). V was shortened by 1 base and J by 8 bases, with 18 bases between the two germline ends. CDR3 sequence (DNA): TGCAGTGCTAGAGGTAGCACCAAGGGGTGTGACATTCAGTACTTC. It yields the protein CSARGSTKGCDIQYF.

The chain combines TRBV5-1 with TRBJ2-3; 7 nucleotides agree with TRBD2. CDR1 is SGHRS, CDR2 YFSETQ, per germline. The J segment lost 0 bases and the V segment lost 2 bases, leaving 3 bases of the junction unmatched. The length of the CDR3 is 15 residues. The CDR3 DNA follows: TGCGCCAGCAGCTTCGAGCGGGGTAGCACAGATACGCAGTATTTT. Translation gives CASSFERGSTDTQYF. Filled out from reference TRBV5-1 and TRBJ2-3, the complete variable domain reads KAGVTQTPRYLIKTRGQQVTLSCSPISGHRSVSWYQQTPGQGLQFLFEYFSETQRNKGNFPGRFSGRQFSNSRSEMNVSTLELGDSALYLCASSFERGSTDTQYFGPGTRLTVL.

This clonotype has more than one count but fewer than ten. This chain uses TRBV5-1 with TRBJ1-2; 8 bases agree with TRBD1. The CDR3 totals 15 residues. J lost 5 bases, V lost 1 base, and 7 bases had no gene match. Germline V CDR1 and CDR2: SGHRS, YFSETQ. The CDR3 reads CASSLNRGNPYGYTF. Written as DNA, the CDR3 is TGCGCCAGCAGCTTGAACAGGGGGAATCCGTATGGCTACACCTTC.

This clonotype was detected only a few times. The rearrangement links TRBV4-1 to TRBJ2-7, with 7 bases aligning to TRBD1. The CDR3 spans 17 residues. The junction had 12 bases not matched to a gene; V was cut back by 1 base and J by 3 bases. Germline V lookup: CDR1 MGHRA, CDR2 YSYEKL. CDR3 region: CASSQGFLRAGGYEQYF. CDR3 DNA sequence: TGCGCCAGCAGCCAAGGATTTCTGAGGGCAGGGGGCTACGAGCAGTACTTC.

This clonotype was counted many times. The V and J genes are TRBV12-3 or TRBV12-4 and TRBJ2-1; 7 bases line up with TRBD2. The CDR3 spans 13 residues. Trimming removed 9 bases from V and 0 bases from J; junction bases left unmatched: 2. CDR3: CASLAVSYNEQFF. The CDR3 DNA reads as TGTGCCAGTCTAGCGGTCTCCTACAATGAGCAGTTCTTC.

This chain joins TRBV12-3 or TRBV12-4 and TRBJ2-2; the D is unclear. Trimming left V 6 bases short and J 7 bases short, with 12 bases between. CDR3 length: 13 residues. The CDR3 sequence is CASRTGWDGELFF. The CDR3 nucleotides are TGTGCCAGCAGAACTGGATGGGACGGGGAGCTGTTTTTT.

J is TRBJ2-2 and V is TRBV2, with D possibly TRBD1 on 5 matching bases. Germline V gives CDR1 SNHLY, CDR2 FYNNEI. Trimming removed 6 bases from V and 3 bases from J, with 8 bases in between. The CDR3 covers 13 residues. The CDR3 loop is CASRWGDTGELFF. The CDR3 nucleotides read TGTGCCAGCAGATGGGGCGACACCGGGGAGCTGTTTTTT.

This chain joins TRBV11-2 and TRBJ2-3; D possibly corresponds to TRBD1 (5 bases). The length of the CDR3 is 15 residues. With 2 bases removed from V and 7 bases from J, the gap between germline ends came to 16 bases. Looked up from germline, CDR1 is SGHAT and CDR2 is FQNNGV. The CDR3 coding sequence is TGTGCCAGCAGCTTATATCAGGGTGGCGGAAATACGCAGTATTTT. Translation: CASSLYQGGGNTQYF.

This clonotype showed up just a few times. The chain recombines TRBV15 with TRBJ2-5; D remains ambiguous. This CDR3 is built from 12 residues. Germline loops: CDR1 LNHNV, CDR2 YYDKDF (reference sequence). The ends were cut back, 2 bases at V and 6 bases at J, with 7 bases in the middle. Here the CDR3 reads CATSRKYQTQYF. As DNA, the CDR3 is TGTGCCACCAGCAGAAAATACCAGACCCAGTACTTC. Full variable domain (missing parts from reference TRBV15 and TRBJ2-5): DAMVIQNPRYQVTQFGKPVTLSCSQTLNHNVMYWYQQKSSQAPKLLFHYYDKDFNNEADTPDNFQSRRPNTSFCFLDIRSPGLGDTAMYLCATSRKYQTQYFGPGTRLLVL.

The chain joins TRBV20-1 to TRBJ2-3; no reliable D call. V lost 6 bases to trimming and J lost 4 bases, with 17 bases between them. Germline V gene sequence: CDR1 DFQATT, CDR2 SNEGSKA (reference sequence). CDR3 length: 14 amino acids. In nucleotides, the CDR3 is TGCAGTGCCCGAGACACGGCCGGAGCAGATACGCAGTATTTT. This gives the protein CSARDTAGADTQYF.

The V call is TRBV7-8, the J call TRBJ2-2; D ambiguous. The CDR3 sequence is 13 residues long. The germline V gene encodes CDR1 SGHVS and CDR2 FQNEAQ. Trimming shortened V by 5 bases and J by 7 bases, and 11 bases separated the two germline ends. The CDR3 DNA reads TGTGCCAGCAGCCCCCGGGTAATCGGGGAGCTGTTTTTT. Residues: CASSPRVIGELFF.